The present T cell receptor (beta chain) was sequenced within a study of blood T cell repertoires in COVID-19. V shed 5 bases and J 2 bases; nucleotides not matched to a gene: 14. This CDR3 is built from 19 residues. Germline V lookup: CDR1 PRHDT, CDR2 FYEKMQ (reference sequence). Clones were sequenced by immunoSEQ multiplex PCR, and TCRdb holds only the in-frame ones, with some missing. The table lists roughly 43,000 clones, 86% of them singletons. The sample comprised peripheral blood. This chain connects TRBV13 to TRBJ2-3, with 12 bases identical to TRBD2. The clonotype was recovered from a man aged 55 to 69 with active COVID-19. In nucleotides, the CDR3 is TGTGCCAGCAGCCCCATAGGACTAGCGGGGTCGGGGGACACAGATACGCAGTATTTT. Its protein product is CASSPIGLAGSGDTDTQYF.